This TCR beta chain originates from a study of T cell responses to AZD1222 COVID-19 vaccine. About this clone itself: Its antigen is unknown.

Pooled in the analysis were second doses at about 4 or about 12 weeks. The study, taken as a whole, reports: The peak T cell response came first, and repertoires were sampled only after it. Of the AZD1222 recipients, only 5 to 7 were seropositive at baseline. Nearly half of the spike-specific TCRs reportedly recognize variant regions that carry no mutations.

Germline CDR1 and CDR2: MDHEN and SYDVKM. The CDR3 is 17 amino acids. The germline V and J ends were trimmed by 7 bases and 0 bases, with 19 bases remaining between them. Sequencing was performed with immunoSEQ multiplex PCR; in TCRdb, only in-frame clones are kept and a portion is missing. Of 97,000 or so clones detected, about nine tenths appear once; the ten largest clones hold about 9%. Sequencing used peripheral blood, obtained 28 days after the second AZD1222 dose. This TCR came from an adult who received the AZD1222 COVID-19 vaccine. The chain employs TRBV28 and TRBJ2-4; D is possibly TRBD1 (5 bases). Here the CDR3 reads CASTLQTGPTAKNIQYF. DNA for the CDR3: TGTGCCAGCACCCTACAAACAGGTCCCACAGCCAAAAACATTCAGTACTTC. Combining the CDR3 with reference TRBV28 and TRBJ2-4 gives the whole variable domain DVKVTQSSRYLVKRTGEKVFLECVQDMDHENMFWYRQDPGLGLRLIYFSYDVKMKEKGDIPEGYSVSREKKERFSLILESASTNQTSMYLCASTLQTGPTAKNIQYFGAGTRLSVL.